This entry lists 13 T cell receptor beta chains sequenced from one sample in a study of blood T cells in healthy people across ages. The authors ran a second PCR of roughly 6 to 12 cycles using a sample-barcoded 5' primer and a J-beta primer mix. TCRdb re-analysed the 5' RACE reads in MiXCR, keeping a single row per CDR3 protein. The table records over 1,200,000 distinct CDR3 sequences, 59% of them present only once. What was sequenced was blood. The source of these receptors is a man between 18 and 35 years old in good health.

This clonotype appeared a few times. V usage is TRBV10-3 and J usage is TRBJ1-2, with 7 bases that match TRBD1. This CDR3 is 12 amino acids long. Germline CDR1 and CDR2: ENHRY and SYGVKD. J lost 6 bases, V lost 2 bases, and 0 bases had no gene match. CDR3: CAISEDRDGYTF. The CDR3 nucleotides are TGTGCCATCAGTGAGGACAGGGATGGCTACACCTTC.

This sequence joins TRBV4-1 and TRBJ1-2, with 8 bases fitting TRBD1. This CDR3 comprises 14 residues. Germline lookup yields CDR1 MGHRA and CDR2 YSYEKL. Losses at the gene ends were 4 bases for V and 6 bases for J; bases not matched to a gene: 7. CDR3: CASSLNNRGNGYTF. Here the CDR3 DNA reads TGCGCCAGCAGCCTAAATAACAGGGGGAATGGCTACACCTTC.

This clonotype was seen only a few times. The genes are TRBV29-1 and TRBJ1-1; 7 bases agree with TRBD1. The CDR3 covers 12 residues. Germline loops: CDR1 SQVTM, CDR2 ANQGSEA. V shed 7 bases and J 6 bases; nucleotides not matched to a gene: 8. Written as DNA, the CDR3 is TGCAGCGCAAAACCAGGGACAGCTGAAGCTTTCTTT. Translation gives CSAKPGTAEAFF.

Written as DNA, the CDR3 is TGTGCCAGCAGTTCCGGGCTCGACTATGGCTACACCTTC. Protein product: CASSSGLDYGYTF. This chain connects TRBV6-6 to TRBJ1-2; D is unclear. The germline gives CDR1 MNHNY, CDR2 SVGAGI (reference sequence). The CDR3 sequence is 13 residues long. V was cut by 4 bases and J by 3 bases, with 9 bases left in between.

This clonotype was recorded once. The chain has TRBV2 and TRBJ2-3, with 11 bases that match TRBD2. Losses at the gene ends were 10 bases for V and 11 bases for J; bases not matched to a gene: 14. The CDR3 totals 14 residues. CDR1 and CDR2 (germline): SNHLY, FYNNEI. The CDR3 region is CAISNSSGGCGQYF. CDR3 sequence (DNA): TGTGCCATCTCGAATTCTAGCGGGGGGTGTGGGCAGTATTTT.

The CDR3 DNA follows: TGTGCCAGCTCACAACAGGGGTCCCCCTCCTACAATGAGCAGTTCTTC. Its translation is CASSQQGSPSYNEQFF. This sequence joins TRBV18 and TRBJ2-1; 7 bases line up with TRBD1. V trimming: 4 bases; J trimming: 0 bases; junction bases outside the gene matches: 6. CDR1 is KGHSH, CDR2 LQKENI, per germline. The CDR3 length is 16 residues.

J is TRBJ2-3 and V is TRBV20-1; D gene uncertain. Germline lookup yields CDR1 DFQATT and CDR2 SNEGSKA (reference sequence). Trimming stripped 2 bases from V and 4 bases from J, with 13 bases between. CDR3 length: 14 amino acids. The CDR3 loop reads CSARTEWVPDTQYF. For the CDR3, the DNA is TGCAGTGCTAGAACGGAATGGGTCCCAGATACGCAGTATTTT.

This clonotype was seen only once. The rearrangement links TRBV7-2 to TRBJ1-4, with D perhaps TRBD1 (5 bases). Germline values: CDR1 SGHTA, CDR2 FQGNSA. Trimming took off 2 bases at V and 10 bases at J, with 11 bases between the two ends. CDR3 length equals 13 residues. The CDR3 is CASSLPGGGKLFF. The CDR3 DNA reads TGTGCCAGCAGCTTACCCGGGGGAGGAAAACTGTTTTTT. Using reference TRBV7-2 and TRBJ1-4 for the parts outside the CDR3, the full variable domain is GAGVSQSPSNKVTEKGKDVELRCDPISGHTALYWYRQSLGQGLEFLIYFQGNSAPDKSGLPSDRFSAERTGGSVSTLTIQRTQQEDSAVYLCASSLPGGGKLFFGSGTQLSVL.

The chain employs TRBV4-2 and TRBJ2-7; 7 bases agree with TRBD1. The CDR3 is 14 residues long. Germline lookup yields CDR1 LGHNA and CDR2 YNFKEQ. Losses at the gene ends were 3 bases for V and 4 bases for J; bases not matched to a gene: 6. For the CDR3, the DNA is TGTGCCAGCAGCCATACAGGGGCTGGGTACGAGCAGTACTTC. Translation: CASSHTGAGYEQYF.

This clonotype has a handful of counts. The CDR3 DNA sequence: TGCGCCAGCAGCCCGGGACTTACTCAATCCTACGAGCAGTACTTC. Residues: CASSPGLTQSYEQYF. The gene calls are TRBV4-3 and TRBJ2-4; TRBD2 is a possible D gene (6 bases). The tail of the sequence fits TRBJ2-7 better, so the J call may be wrong. Per germline, CDR1 LGHNA and CDR2 YSLEER. There are 15 residues in the CDR3.

The rearrangement links TRBV7-9 to TRBJ1-2, with D possibly being TRBD1 (6 bases). The CDR3 runs 12 residues. Trimming shortened V by 11 bases and J by 3 bases, and 13 bases separated the two germline ends. CDR1 is SEHNR, CDR2 FQNEAQ, per germline (reference sequence). DNA for the CDR3: TGTGCCTTAGACAGGACTGACTATGGCTACACCTTC. This sequence encodes CALDRTDYGYTF.

V gene TRBV28 combines with J gene TRBJ2-7; D not resolved. V was trimmed by 2 bases and J by 2 bases, leaving 7 bases between them. This CDR3 region has 13 residues. Germline loops: CDR1 MDHEN, CDR2 SYDVKM. The CDR3 here is CASSLEMPYEQYF. CDR3 coding DNA: TGTGCCAGCAGTTTAGAGATGCCCTACGAGCAGTACTTC.

Worth noting for this clonotype: At one end, the junction sequence differs from germline, possibly due to a read error. V is TRBV7-7 and J is TRBJ2-7, with 9 positions matching TRBD1. The CDR3 covers 17 residues. The germline gives CDR1 SSHAT, CDR2 FNYEAQ (reference sequence). The CDR3 DNA follows: TGTGCTAGCAGCCTTTATCCGACAGGGGGAGGGTACAATGAGCAGTACTTC. This sequence encodes CASSLYPTGGGYNEQYF.